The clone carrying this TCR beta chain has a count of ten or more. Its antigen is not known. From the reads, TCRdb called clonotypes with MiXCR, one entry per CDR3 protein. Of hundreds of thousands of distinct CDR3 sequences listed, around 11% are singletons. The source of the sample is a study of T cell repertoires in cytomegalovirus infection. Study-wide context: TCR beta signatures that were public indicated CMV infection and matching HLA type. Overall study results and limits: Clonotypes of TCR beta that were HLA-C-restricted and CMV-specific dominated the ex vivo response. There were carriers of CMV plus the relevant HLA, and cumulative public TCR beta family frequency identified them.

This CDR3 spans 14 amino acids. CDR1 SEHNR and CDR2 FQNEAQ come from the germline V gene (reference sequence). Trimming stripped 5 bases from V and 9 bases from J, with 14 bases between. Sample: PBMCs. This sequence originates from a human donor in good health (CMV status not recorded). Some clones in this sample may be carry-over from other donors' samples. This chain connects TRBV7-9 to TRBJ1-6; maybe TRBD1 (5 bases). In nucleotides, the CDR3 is TGTGCCAGCAGCAAGCATGAGGGGACTTCACCCCTCCACTTT. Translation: CASSKHEGTSPLHF.